The clone carrying this TCR beta chain has ten or more counts. These data come from a study of spatial heterogeneity in lung cancer. Whole-study context: TCR and UMI combinations that were unique each appeared, on average, more than ten times in raw reads.

Indicated time point: sample taken at primary tumor resection. A total of approximately 70 untreated early-stage non-small cell lung cancer patients served as donors. Without sorting, whole RNA was sequenced from tumor, nontumor lung or frozen PBMC. Each TCR cDNA molecule bore a unique molecular identifier. TCRdb reprocessed the 5' RACE reads via MiXCR and lists one record per CDR3 protein. The sample carries approximately 21,000 distinct CDR3 sequences, 3.3% recorded once. CDR1 and CDR2 (germline): SGHRS, YFSETQ. Between the trimmed V and J ends, which lost 4 bases and 5 bases, there was a span of 12 bases. This CDR3 spans 13 amino acids.

The receptor comes from a female donor with early-stage non-small cell lung cancer. This material consisted of PBMCs, taken at surgery. The V gene is TRBV5-1, the J gene TRBJ2-5; TRBD1 is a possible D gene (6 bases). The CDR3 region has the DNA TGCGCCAGCAGCCGGACAGAGGGGGAGACCCAGTACTTC. This sequence encodes CASSRTEGETQYF.